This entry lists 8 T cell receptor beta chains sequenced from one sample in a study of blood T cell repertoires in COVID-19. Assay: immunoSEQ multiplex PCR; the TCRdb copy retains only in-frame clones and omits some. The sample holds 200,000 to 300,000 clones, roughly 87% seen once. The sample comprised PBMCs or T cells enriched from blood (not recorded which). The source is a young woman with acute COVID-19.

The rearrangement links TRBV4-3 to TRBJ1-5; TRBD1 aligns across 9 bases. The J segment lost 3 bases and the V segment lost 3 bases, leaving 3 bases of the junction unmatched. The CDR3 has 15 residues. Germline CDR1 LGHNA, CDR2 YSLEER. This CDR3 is CASSQWTGDNQPQHF. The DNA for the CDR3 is TGCGCCAGCAGCCAGTGGACAGGGGACAATCAGCCCCAGCATTTT.

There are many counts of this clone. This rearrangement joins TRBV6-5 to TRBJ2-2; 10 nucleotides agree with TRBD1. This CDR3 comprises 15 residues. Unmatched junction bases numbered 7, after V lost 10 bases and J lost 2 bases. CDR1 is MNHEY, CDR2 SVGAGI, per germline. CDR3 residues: CATSGTGDNTGELFF. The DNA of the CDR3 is TGTGCCACCTCCGGGACAGGGGACAACACCGGGGAGCTGTTTTTT.

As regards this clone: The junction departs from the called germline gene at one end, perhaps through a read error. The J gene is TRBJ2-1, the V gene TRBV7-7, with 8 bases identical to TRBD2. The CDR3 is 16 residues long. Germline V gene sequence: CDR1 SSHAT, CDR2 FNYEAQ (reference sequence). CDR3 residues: CASSLEVGGAWNEQFF. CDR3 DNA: TGTGCTAGCAGCTTAGAGGTCGGGGGGGCGTGGAATGAGCAGTTCTTC.

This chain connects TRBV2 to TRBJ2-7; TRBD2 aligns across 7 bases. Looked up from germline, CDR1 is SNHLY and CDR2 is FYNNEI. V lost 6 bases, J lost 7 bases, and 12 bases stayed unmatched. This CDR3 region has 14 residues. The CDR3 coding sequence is TGTGCCAGCAGCGCACAAGCGGGGATGGAAGAGCAGTACTTC. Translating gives CASSAQAGMEEQYF.

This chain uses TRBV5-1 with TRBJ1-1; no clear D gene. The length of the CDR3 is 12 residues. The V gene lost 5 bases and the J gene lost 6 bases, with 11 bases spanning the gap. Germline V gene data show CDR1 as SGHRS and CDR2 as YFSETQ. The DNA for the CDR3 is TGCGCCAGCAGGGCGGAAGCCTCTGAAGCTTTCTTT. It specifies CASRAEASEAFF.

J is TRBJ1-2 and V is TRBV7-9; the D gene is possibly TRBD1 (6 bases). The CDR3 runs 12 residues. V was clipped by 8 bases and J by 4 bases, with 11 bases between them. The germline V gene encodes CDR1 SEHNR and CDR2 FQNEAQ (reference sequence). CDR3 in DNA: TGTGCCAGCTTTGGACAGTTCTATGGCTACACCTTC. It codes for CASFGQFYGYTF.

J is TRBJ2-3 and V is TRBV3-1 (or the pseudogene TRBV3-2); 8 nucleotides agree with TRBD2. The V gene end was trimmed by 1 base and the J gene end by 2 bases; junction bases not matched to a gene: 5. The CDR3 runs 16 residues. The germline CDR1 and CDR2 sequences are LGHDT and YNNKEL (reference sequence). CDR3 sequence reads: CASSQVRLATTDTQYF. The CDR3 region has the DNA TGTGCCAGCAGCCAAGTTCGACTAGCGACCACAGATACGCAGTATTTT.

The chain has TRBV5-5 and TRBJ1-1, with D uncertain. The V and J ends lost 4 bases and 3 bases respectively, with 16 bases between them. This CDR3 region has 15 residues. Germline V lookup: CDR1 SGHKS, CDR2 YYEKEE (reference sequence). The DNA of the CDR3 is TGTGCCAGCAGCCCCACTCCCACTGTAGACACTGAAGCTTTCTTT. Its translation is CASSPTPTVDTEAFF.